This record looks at one T cell receptor beta chain sequence and its context. Its cognate antigen has yet to be identified. The sample holds no much larger clone one base away, and base qualities are not on file. This sample was included in a study listed by TCRdb under 2016. At the level of the whole study: The study investigated the origins of HIV persistence in individuals who naturally controlled HIV infection.

Library preparation employed 5' RACE. Sequencing instrument: Illumina HiSeq 2000. TCRdb trimmed the raw reads at Q25, called clones with MiXCR and kept productive beta chains. When rows share a CDR3 protein, they turn into one entry using the most common DNA and genes. In this sample the table shows a few thousand distinct CDR3 sequences, 6.5% to 7% of which occur a single time. The ten biggest clones cover around 6% of the sample. The specimen was total memory T cells from blood PBMCs. In light of the paper, this sample's cell subset or site label describes: transitional memory CD4+ T cells. This receptor was obtained from a female donor with HIV.

The CDR3: CASSLGLSGGTDTQYF. The nucleotide sequence is TGTGCCAGCAGTCTCGGCCTTAGCGGGGGGACAGATACGCAGTATTTT. The chain uses TRBV7-7 and TRBJ2-3; 10 junctional bases match TRBD2. From the cysteine through the phenylalanine, the CDR3 covers 16 amino acids. Here the CDR3 DNA is all that survives: 48 bases in frame from base 1. Germline trimming: 6 bases from V, 3 bases from J; junction bases outside gene matches: 9. CDR1 and CDR2, looked up from the germline V gene (reference sequence), are SSHAT and FNYEAQ.